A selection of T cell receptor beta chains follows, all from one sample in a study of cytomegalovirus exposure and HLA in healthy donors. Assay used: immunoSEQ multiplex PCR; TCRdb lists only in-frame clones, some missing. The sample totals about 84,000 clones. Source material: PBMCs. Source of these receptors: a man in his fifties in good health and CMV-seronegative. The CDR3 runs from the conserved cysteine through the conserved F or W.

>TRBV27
CASSLQGWNYNSPLHF
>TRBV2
CASSEAGAGRSPLHF
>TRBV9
CASSVTSISGNTIYF
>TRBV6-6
CASSYQDRGVSTIYF
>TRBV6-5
CASSGLAGGYEQYF
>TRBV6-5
CASSLGQGAGTEAFF
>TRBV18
CASSPPAGGNTEAFF
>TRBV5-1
CASKSRGGLADTQYF
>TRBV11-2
CASRTTGGLGEQYF
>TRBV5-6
CASSFPPGTRDYGYTF
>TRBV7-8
CASSLVLRQGSRSGELFF
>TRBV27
CASSLWTGSNSPLHF
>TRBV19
CASSISGRNSPLHF
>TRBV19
CASSSPGQARPDTQYF
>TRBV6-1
CASSPRTVQETQYF
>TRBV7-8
CASSHSWDTQETQYF
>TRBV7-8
CASSSRTRPAGGTTQYF
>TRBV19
CASSATSGGPYEQYF
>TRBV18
CASSPTRGSDEQYF
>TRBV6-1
CASSTRDSYGYTF
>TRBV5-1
CASSSGGSTDTQYF
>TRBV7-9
CASETGSYEQYF
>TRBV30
CATGGRSDTEAFF
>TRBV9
CASSPEGRDAGGYTF
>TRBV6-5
CASSYFLAEDTQYF
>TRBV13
CASRRTGGLVTYEQYF
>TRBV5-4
CASSLDPQGVNTEAFF
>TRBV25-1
CASSGQGRETQYF
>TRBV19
CASSMETGRRQPQHF
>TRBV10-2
CASRDIRPGQSYEQYF
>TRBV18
CASSPTWAQNTEAFF
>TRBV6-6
CASSYGTGIIAEQYF
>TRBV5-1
CASSTGQHYEQYF
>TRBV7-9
CASSSRDRNNSPLHF
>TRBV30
CVIQGRQYTEAFF
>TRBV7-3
CASSSRQAGELFF
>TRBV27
CASSLSLRGETQYF
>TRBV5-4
CASRRGGGTVMDGYGYTF
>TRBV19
CASSPSTGAYGYTF
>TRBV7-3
CASSFRQGSSGANVLTF
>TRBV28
CASNDQGGQPQHF
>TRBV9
CASSFFEGGANEKLFF